These T cell receptor beta chains were read from a single sample in a study of CD8+ T cells in alopecia areata. The repertoire was sequenced with immunoSEQ multiplex PCR; TCRdb's copy has only in-frame clones and lacks some. This table has 110,000 to 150,000 clones, around 58% appearing once. The sequences come from CD4+ T cells sorted from blood, collected at week 0. The receptors originated from a human donor with alopecia areata. CDR3s include the opening cysteine and the closing phenylalanine or tryptophan. The D gene is left open where the match is weak. For some rows the clone size is stated as once, few or many, or as a class when expanded; others skip it.

j_call clone_size v_call d_call cdr3_nt cdr3_aa
TRBJ2-2 few TRBV19 . TGTGCCAGCGGGCCCAGCGGAGTCGGGGAGCTGTTTTTT CASGPSGVGELFF
TRBJ1-1 . TRBV29-1 TRBD1 TGCAGCGTGCTCCGGACAGGGAAAGCTTTCTTT CSVLRTGKAFF
TRBJ2-3 . TRBV4-2 . TGTGCCAGCAGCCAAGTCCCGGGGGCCAGCACAGATACGCAGTATTTT CASSQVPGASTDTQYF
TRBJ2-2 . TRBV4-1 TRBD1 TGCGCCAGCAGCCAAACCGGGACAGGGGCCTACACCGGGGAGCTGTTTTTT CASSQTGTGAYTGELFF
TRBJ2-1 . TRBV7-2 TRBD1 TGTGCCAGCAGCCGAACAGGGGGCGCGAGCTCCTACAATGAGCAGTTCTTC CASSRTGGASSYNEQFF
TRBJ1-1 once TRBV30 . TGTGCCTGGAGGCTTGTCGGAAACACTGAAGCTTTCTTT CAWRLVGNTEAFF
TRBJ1-1 . TRBV30 . TGTGCCTGGAGCAGGACTGAAGCTTTCTTT CAWSRTEAFF
TRBJ1-1 . TRBV5-6 . TGTGCCAGCAGCTTGGAGTGGGGCAGGTTGAACACTGAAGCTTTCTTT CASSLEWGRLNTEAFF
TRBJ1-5 . TRBV30 . TGTGCCTGGAGTCAACAGGATTATCAGCCCCAGCATTTT CAWSQQDYQPQHF
TRBJ2-4 few TRBV29-1 . TGCAGCGTTGTTGGGGCGCCCGTAGCCAAAAACATTCAGTACTTC CSVVGAPVAKNIQYF
TRBJ2-6 . TRBV29-1 . TGCAGCGTTGGGGGGGCTGGGGCCAACGTCCTGACTTTC CSVGGAGANVLTF
TRBJ2-5 . TRBV6-6 . TGTGCCAGCAGGCCCGAGAGCGGCGCGAGGACCCAGTACTTC CASRPESGARTQYF
TRBJ1-5 . TRBV4-1 . TGCGCCAGCAGCCTACAGGGAGGCAATCAGCCCCAGCATTTT CASSLQGGNQPQHF
TRBJ2-3 . TRBV11-2 . TGTGCCAGCAGCCGTGGGACGCCTAGCACAGATACGCAGTATTTT CASSRGTPSTDTQYF
TRBJ2-7 few TRBV25-1 TRBD1 TGTGCCAGCAGGCCGACAGGGGGAGGCGAGCAGTACTTC CASRPTGGGEQYF
TRBJ1-1 . TRBV11-2 . TGTGCCAGCAGCCCGCAGGGTGAAGCTTTCTTT CASSPQGEAFF
TRBJ1-5 once TRBV2 . TGTGCCAGCATGGCAGATAGCAATCAGCCCCAGCATTTT CASMADSNQPQHF
TRBJ2-5 . TRBV5-1 TRBD2 TGCGCCAGCAGCGAGCCTCCGGGGGGGCCAGAGACCCAGTACTTC CASSEPPGGPETQYF
TRBJ1-6 . TRBV11-2 . TGTGCCAGCAGCTTAGGGCTCTCCAATTCACCCCTCCACTTT CASSLGLSNSPLHF
TRBJ2-7 . TRBV5-1 . TGCGCCAGCAGCTTGGTGCAGGGGAGCTCCTACGAGCAGTACTTC CASSLVQGSSYEQYF
TRBJ2-7 . TRBV9 TRBD2 TGTGCCAGCAGCCCATCAACGTCGGGGGGTAACGAGCAGTACTTC CASSPSTSGGNEQYF
TRBJ2-5 . TRBV28 . TGTGCCAGCAGTTTTCCCCCTTTTGGCCGACTGTGGCAGACTGAGACGCAAGAGACCCAGTACTTC CASSFPPFGRLWQTETQETQYF
TRBJ1-5 . TRBV18 . TGTGCCAGCTCACCGTCAGTAGGGACGGCAGATAGCAATCAGCCCCAGCATTTT CASSPSVGTADSNQPQHF
TRBJ1-2 once TRBV6-5 . TGTGCCAGCACTCCCCTGTGGACAGCTGGCTACACCTTC CASTPLWTAGYTF
TRBJ2-1 few TRBV19 TRBD2 TGTGCCAGTAGTGCCACGGGGGGGCTTAATGAGCAGTTCTTC CASSATGGLNEQFF
TRBJ1-1 few TRBV25-1 . TGTGCCAGCAGTGATCCCCGGAACACTGAAGCTTTCTTT CASSDPRNTEAFF
TRBJ1-1 . TRBV9 . TGTGCCAGCAGCGTAGTACACTCGAACACTGAAGCTTTCTTT CASSVVHSNTEAFF
TRBJ2-2 few TRBV9 . TGTGCCAGCAGCGACCGCCGTAACACCGGGGAGCTGTTTTTT CASSDRRNTGELFF
TRBJ1-5 . TRBV6-6 TRBD1 TGTGCCAGCAGAGAAACAGGGGATCAGCCCCAGCATTTT CASRETGDQPQHF
TRBJ1-1 once TRBV6-5 TRBD1 TGTGCCAGCAGTTACATTGGACAGGATCGGGTCACTGAAGCTTTCTTT CASSYIGQDRVTEAFF
TRBJ2-2 few TRBV7-2 TRBD1 TGTGCCAGCAGCCAACAGGGGTCCGGGGAGCTGTTTTTT CASSQQGSGELFF
TRBJ1-4 . TRBV30 . TGTGCCTGGAGCGACGACAGGACGGTTGAAAAACTGTTTTTT CAWSDDRTVEKLFF
TRBJ2-1 . TRBV19 TRBD2 TGTGCCAGTAGTAGGGGGACTATCTCCTACAATGAGCAGTTCTTC CASSRGTISYNEQFF
TRBJ2-4 . TRBV15 . TGTGCCACCAGCAGTCCCCACAGGGTAAACATTCAGTACTTC CATSSPHRVNIQYF
TRBJ1-6 . TRBV2 . TGTGCCGACGGCGATCGGCGGTCACCCCTCCACTTT CADGDRRSPLHF
TRBJ2-5 . TRBV2 . TGTGCCAGCACGGTCCCGTGGGGGACCCAGTACTTC CASTVPWGTQYF
TRBJ2-1 once TRBV9 . TGTGCCAGCAGCGTAGGGGTTGTCACCTACAATGAGCAGTTCTTC CASSVGVVTYNEQFF
TRBJ1-2 . TRBV30 TRBD1 TGTGCCTGGGGGACAGGGGCTATCTATGGCTACACCTTC CAWGTGAIYGYTF
TRBJ2-1 . TRBV27 TRBD2 TGTGCCAGCAGTCCCAGCGGGGGGCTATTTAATGAGCAGTTCTTC CASSPSGGLFNEQFF
TRBJ1-2 . TRBV30 . TGTGCCTGGAGTGTGGGGGATGGCTACACCTTC CAWSVGDGYTF
TRBJ2-1 . TRBV7-3 TRBD2 TGTGCCAGCAGCTCCCGGGACTATAACAATGAGCAGTTCTTC CASSSRDYNNEQFF
TRBJ2-2 . TRBV11-2 TRBD2 TGTGCCAGCAGCCCCGGACTAGCGGGGGGGCCCGGGGAGCTGTTTTTT CASSPGLAGGPGELFF
TRBJ2-7 . TRBV30 . TGTGCCTGGATCCCCCGTGTCAGGGGGGCCTACGAGCAGTACTTC CAWIPRVRGAYEQYF